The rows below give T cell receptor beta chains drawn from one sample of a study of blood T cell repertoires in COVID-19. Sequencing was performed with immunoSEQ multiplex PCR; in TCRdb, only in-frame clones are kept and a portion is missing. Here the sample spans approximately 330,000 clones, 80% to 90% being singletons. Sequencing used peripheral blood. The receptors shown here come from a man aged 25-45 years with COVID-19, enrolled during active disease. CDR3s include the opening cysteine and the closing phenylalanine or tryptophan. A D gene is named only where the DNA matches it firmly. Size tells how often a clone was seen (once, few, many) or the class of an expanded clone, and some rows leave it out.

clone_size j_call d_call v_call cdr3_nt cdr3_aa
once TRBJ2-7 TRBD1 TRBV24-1 TGTGCCACCGGGGGACAGGGGAGCTCCTACGAGCAGTACTTC CATGGQGSSYEQYF
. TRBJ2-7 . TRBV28 TGTGCCAGCAGTTTAGGCCACGAGCAGTACTTC CASSLGHEQYF
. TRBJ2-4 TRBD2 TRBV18 TGTGCCAGCTCACCAGGACTAGCCGGGGGCATTCAGTACTTC CASSPGLAGGIQYF
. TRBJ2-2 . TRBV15 TGTGCCACCAGCAGAGGAGTAACAGGTCCGAACACCGGGGAGCTGTTTTTT CATSRGVTGPNTGELFF
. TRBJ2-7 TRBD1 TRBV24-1 TGTGCCACCAGTGAAAACAGGGGCCACGAGCAGTACTTC CATSENRGHEQYF
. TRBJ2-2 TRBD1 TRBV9 TGTGCCAGCACTAGGGGGCAGCTAATCACCGGGGAGCTGTTTTTT CASTRGQLITGELFF
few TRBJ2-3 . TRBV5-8 TGTGCCAGCAGCCCCGCGGGCACAGATACGCAGTATTTT CASSPAGTDTQYF
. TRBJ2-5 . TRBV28 TGTGCCAGCAACCAGGGGGGACAAGAGACCCAGTACTTC CASNQGGQETQYF
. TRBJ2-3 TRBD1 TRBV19 TGTGCCAGTACCCGTGGACAGGACCCAGATACGCAGTATTTT CASTRGQDPDTQYF
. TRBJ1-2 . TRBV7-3 TGTGCCAGCAGCTTACCCGGCAGAGGGGGGGACTATGGCTACACCTTC CASSLPGRGGDYGYTF
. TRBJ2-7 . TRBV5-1 TGCGCCAGCAGCCACCCTGGACAGCTAGGCTCCTACGAGCAGTACTTC CASSHPGQLGSYEQYF
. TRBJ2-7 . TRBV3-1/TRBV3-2 TGTGCCAGCAGCCCGACGGGAAGCTCCTACGAGCAGTACTTC CASSPTGSSYEQYF
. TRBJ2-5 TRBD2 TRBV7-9 TGTGCCAGCAGCTCTGCGGGAGATCGGGAGACCCAGTACTTC CASSSAGDRETQYF
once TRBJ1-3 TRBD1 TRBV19 TGTGCCAGTAGTGACAGGGGATGGTCTGGAAACACCATATATTTT CASSDRGWSGNTIYF
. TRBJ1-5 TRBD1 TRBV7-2 TGTGCCAGCAGCTTAGGACAGGGGATGATGGAGCCCCAGCATTTT CASSLGQGMMEPQHF
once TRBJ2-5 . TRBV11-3 TGTGCCAGCATCTACAGGCGGGGAAGTCTGGAGACCCAGTACTTC CASIYRRGSLETQYF
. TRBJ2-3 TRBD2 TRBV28 TGTGCCAGCAGCTTCCCCATAGCGGGGAGCACAGATACGCAGTATTTT CASSFPIAGSTDTQYF
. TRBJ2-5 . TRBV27 TGTGCCAGCAGGGCTATCCGCGGGGCAATCGGGGAGACCCAGTACTTC CASRAIRGAIGETQYF
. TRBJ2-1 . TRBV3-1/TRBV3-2 TGTGCCAGCAGCCAAGCTCGTTTCCGGGTAGGGGCTAGGAATGAGCAGTTCTTC CASSQARFRVGARNEQFF
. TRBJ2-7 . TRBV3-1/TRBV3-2 TGTGCCAGCAGCCAGCCCACCAGGGCAGCCTACGAGCAGTACTTC CASSQPTRAAYEQYF
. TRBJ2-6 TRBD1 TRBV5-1 TGCGCCAGCAGCTTAAAACCGGGACAGGGAAACTCTGGGGCCAACGTCCTGACTTTC CASSLKPGQGNSGANVLTF
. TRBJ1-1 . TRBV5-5 TGTGCCAGCAGCTTGGACTCGGGGTGGACTGAAGCTTTCTTT CASSLDSGWTEAFF
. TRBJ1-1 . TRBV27 TGTGCCAGCAGTTTATCCGGAGGGGTGAACACTGAAGCTTTCTTT CASSLSGGVNTEAFF
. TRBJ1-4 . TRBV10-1 TGCGCCAGCAGTTTTTTCCCGCAGGGGACCCCTCTGGCTAATGAAAAACTGTTTTTT CASSFFPQGTPLANEKLFF
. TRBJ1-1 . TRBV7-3 TGTGCCAGCAGCTTTCAGGGGCAGGAAGCTTTCTTT CASSFQGQEAFF
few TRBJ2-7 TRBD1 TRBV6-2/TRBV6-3 TGTGCCAGCAGTTACACTGGACAGGGGCCCTACGAGCAGTACTTC CASSYTGQGPYEQYF
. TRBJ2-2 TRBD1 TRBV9 TGTGCCAGCAGCCGACAGGGGACGAACACCGGGGAGCTGTTTTTT CASSRQGTNTGELFF
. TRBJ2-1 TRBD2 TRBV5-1 TGCGCCAGCAGCTTGGCGGGAGGGATTGGCAATGAGCAGTTCTTC CASSLAGGIGNEQFF
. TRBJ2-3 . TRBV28 TGTGCCAGCAGTTTCAAGCACAGTCGCACAGATACGCAGTATTTT CASSFKHSRTDTQYF
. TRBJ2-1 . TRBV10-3 TGTGCCATCAGTGAGAACAGGGCCGATGAGCAGTTCTTC CAISENRADEQFF
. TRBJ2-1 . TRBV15 TGTGCCACCAGCAGACTTCCCCCCTCGAGTAGCCCCAATGAGCAGTTCTTC CATSRLPPSSSPNEQFF
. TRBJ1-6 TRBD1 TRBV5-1 TGCGCCAGCAGCTCCCAGGGGGGTAATTCACCCCTCCACTTT CASSSQGGNSPLHF
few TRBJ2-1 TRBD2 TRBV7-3 TGTGCCAGCAGCCGACGGCTGACTAGCGGAGATGAGCAGTTCTTC CASSRRLTSGDEQFF
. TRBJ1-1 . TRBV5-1 TGCGCCAGCAGCTTAACAGGCTGGGGCACTGAAGCTTTCTTT CASSLTGWGTEAFF
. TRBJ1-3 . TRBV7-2 TGTGCCAGCAGCTTAGTTGGGGGCCCCGGTGGAAACACCATATATTTT CASSLVGGPGGNTIYF
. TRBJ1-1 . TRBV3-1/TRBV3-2 TGTGCCAGCAGCCAGACGGACACGGCCCGTGAAGCTTTCTTT CASSQTDTAREAFF
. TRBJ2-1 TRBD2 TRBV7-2 TGTGCCAGCAGCGCCACTAGCGGTAACAATGAGCAGTTCTTC CASSATSGNNEQFF
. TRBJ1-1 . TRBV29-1 TGCAGCCTCCACTACGGGGAGAACACTGAAGCTTTCTTT CSLHYGENTEAFF
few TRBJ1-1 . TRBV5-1 TGCGCCAGCAGCTTGGCAGGGCGGCTGTCGAACACTGAAGCTTTCTTT CASSLAGRLSNTEAFF
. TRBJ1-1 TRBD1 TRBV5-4 TGTGCCAGCAGCCCTCTCCGGGACAGGAACACTGAAGCTTTCTTT CASSPLRDRNTEAFF
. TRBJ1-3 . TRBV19 TGTGCCAGTAGTATTCACGGACAGATCTCTGGAAACACCATATATTTT CASSIHGQISGNTIYF
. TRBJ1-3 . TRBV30 TGTGCCTGGATCGACAGCTACTCTGGAAACACCATATATTTT CAWIDSYSGNTIYF
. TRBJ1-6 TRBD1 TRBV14 TGTGCCAGCAGCCCGGGACAGGGCTCCTATAATTCACCCCTCCACTTT CASSPGQGSYNSPLHF
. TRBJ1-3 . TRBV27 TGTGCCACCGCCCCTTTGAGCTCTGGAAACACCATATATTTT CATAPLSSGNTIYF
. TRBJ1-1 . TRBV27 TGTGCCAGCAGTCGGGGGGGGGAGATGAACACTGAAGCTTTCTTT CASSRGGEMNTEAFF
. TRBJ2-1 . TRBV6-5 TGTGCCAGCAGTTACTCGGGCGCGTCACTTTATGAGCAGTTCTTC CASSYSGASLYEQFF
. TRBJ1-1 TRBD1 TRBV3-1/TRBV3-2 TGTGCCAGCAGCTCGTATGGAGGGGGCGAAGTTGAAGCTTTCTTT CASSSYGGGEVEAFF
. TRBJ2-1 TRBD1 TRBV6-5 TGTGCCAGCAGTCCTCTGGACAGGGGGAGCAATGAGCAGTTCTTC CASSPLDRGSNEQFF
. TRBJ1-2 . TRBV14 TGTGCCAGCAGCCGATTACGGGGGGATGGCTACACCTTC CASSRLRGDGYTF
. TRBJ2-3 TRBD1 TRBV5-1 TGCGCCAGCAGCGAAATGCCGGGACAGGGGATTTCAGATACGCAGTATTTT CASSEMPGQGISDTQYF
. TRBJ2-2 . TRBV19 TGTGCCAGTACCCTGGGAGGCACCGGGGAGCTGTTTTTT CASTLGGTGELFF
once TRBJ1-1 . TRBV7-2 TGTGCCAGCAGCTTAGTCACATACAGTGAAGCTTTCTTT CASSLVTYSEAFF
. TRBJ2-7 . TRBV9 TGTGCCAGCAGCGTGGGGGCGCAGACCGACGAGCAGTACTTC CASSVGAQTDEQYF
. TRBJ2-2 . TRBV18 TGTGCCAGCTCACCCCAACCGACAGCGAACACCGGGGAGCTGTTTTTT CASSPQPTANTGELFF
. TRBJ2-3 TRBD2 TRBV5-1 TGCGCCAGCAGCTTGGAGCTAGCGGGAGGAGGACACACAGATACGCAGTATTTT CASSLELAGGGHTDTQYF